A single sample gave rise to the 22 T cell receptor beta chains below, sequenced in a study of cytomegalovirus exposure and HLA in healthy donors. Clones were read by immunoSEQ multiplex PCR, and TCRdb kept only the in-frame ones, dropping some. The sample contains approximately 82,000 clones, 95% of which appear only once. The material sequenced was PBMCs. The origin of the receptors is a woman aged 18-35 years in good health and CMV-seronegative.

CDR3 residues: CASSFGWNQPQHF. The DNA for the CDR3 is TGTGCCAGCAGTTTCGGGTGGAATCAGCCCCAGCATTTT. This sequence joins TRBV28 and TRBJ1-5; D uncertain. In germline, CDR1 is MDHEN, CDR2 SYDVKM. V was clipped by 3 bases and J by 4 bases, with 7 bases between them. The CDR3 runs to 13 residues.

The chain is built from TRBV11-2 and TRBJ2-7; 8 bases match TRBD1. V lost 1 base to trimming and J lost 7 bases; unmatched junction nucleotides: 6. CDR3 size: 14 residues. Looked up from germline, CDR1 is SGHAT and CDR2 is FQNNGV. CDR3 sequence: CASSLVQGVGEQYF. In nucleotides, the CDR3 is TGTGCCAGCAGCTTAGTACAGGGGGTGGGAGAGCAGTACTTC.

V usage is TRBV13 and J usage is TRBJ1-1; D unresolved. The germline V gene encodes CDR1 PRHDT and CDR2 FYEKMQ (reference sequence). The CDR3 extends over 15 amino acids. Between the trimmed V and J ends, which lost 3 bases and 3 bases, there was a span of 14 bases. The CDR3 region has the DNA TGTGCCAGCAGCTTCGGAGGGAGAGGGTACACTGAAGCTTTCTTT. This encodes CASSFGGRGYTEAFF.

The rearrangement joins TRBV27 to TRBJ2-1, with 10 bases matching TRBD2. The germline gives CDR1 MNHEY, CDR2 SMNVEV (reference sequence). This CDR3 has 17 amino acids. The trim removed 7 bases at V and 4 bases at J, leaving 13 bases unmatched. The CDR3 is CASTSKVSSGGYNEQFF. CDR3 nucleotide sequence: TGTGCCAGCACTTCAAAGGTATCTAGCGGGGGTTACAATGAGCAGTTCTTC.

The table lists this clone with a count of one. The J gene is TRBJ2-7, the V gene TRBV4-3; 10 bases align to TRBD1. V lost 0 bases to trimming and J lost 3 bases; unmatched junction nucleotides: 5. Germline V gene sequence: CDR1 LGHNA, CDR2 YSLEER. The CDR3 covers 16 residues. CDR3 residues: CASSQEFGDRGYEQYF. In nucleotides, the CDR3 is TGCGCCAGCAGCCAAGAATTCGGGGACAGGGGCTACGAGCAGTACTTC.

DNA of the CDR3: TGTGCCAGCAGCCGACGGGACAGGGGGTTCTACGAGCAGTACTTC. Protein: CASSRRDRGFYEQYF. This chain joins TRBV11-2 and TRBJ2-7; 11 bases are a match to TRBD1. Germline trimming cut 5 bases from V and 3 bases from J; bases unmatched to any gene: 6. CDR1 is SGHAT and CDR2 is FQNNGV in the germline V gene. This CDR3 has 15 amino acids.

This clone was observed once. The chain has TRBV7-8 and TRBJ2-1; 8 bases fit TRBD2. J lost 8 bases, V lost 6 bases, and 9 bases had no gene match. Germline-derived CDR1 and CDR2 are SGHVS and FQNEAQ. There are 14 residues in the CDR3. The CDR3 protein is CASRGWRGVYEQFF. CDR3 in DNA: TGTGCCAGCAGAGGGTGGCGGGGGGTATATGAGCAGTTCTTC. The entire variable domain, with the rest obtained from reference TRBV7-8 and TRBJ2-1, is as follows: GAGVSQSPRYKVAKRGQDVALRCDPISGHVSLFWYQQALGQGPEFLTYFQNEAQLDKSGLPSDRFFAERPEGSVSTLKIQRTQQEDSAVYLCASRGWRGVYEQFFGPGTRLTVL.

The V call is TRBV5-6, the J call TRBJ2-3; tentative D call: TRBD1 (5 bases). The V end lost 4 bases, the J end lost 2 bases, and 8 bases lay between the germline ends. The CDR3 is made up of 13 amino acids. Germline V lookup: CDR1 SGHDT, CDR2 YYEEEE. In nucleotides, the CDR3 is TGTGCCAGCAGCCGACAGAACACAGATACGCAGTATTTT. Translating it yields CASSRQNTDTQYF.

The rearrangement uses TRBV5-1 and TRBJ2-1; a possible D gene is TRBD1 (6 bases). CDR1 is SGHRS, CDR2 YFSETQ, per germline. Trimming took off 5 bases at V and 2 bases at J, with 11 bases between the two ends. The CDR3 length is 14 residues. The CDR3: CASRGDIAYNEQFF. CDR3 sequence (DNA): TGCGCCAGCAGAGGGGACATTGCCTACAATGAGCAGTTCTTC.

The J gene is TRBJ2-3, the V gene TRBV11-2, with 9 bases that match TRBD2. Per the germline V gene, CDR1 is SGHAT and CDR2 is FQNNGV. This CDR3 has 16 amino acids. The trim removed 4 bases at V and 5 bases at J, leaving 10 bases unmatched. The CDR3 bases are TGTGCCAGCAGCTGGAGTGGCGGGAGGGCCGGAGATACGCAGTATTTT. Its protein product is CASSWSGGRAGDTQYF.

The table lists this clone with a count of one. The rearrangement uses TRBV6-5 and TRBJ2-7, with a possible D match to TRBD1 (5 bases). Trimming took off 5 bases at V and 0 bases at J, with 11 bases between the two ends. The CDR3 length is 14 residues. CDR1 MNHEY and CDR2 SVGAGI come from the germline V gene. DNA of the CDR3: TGTGCCAGCAGTATCAGGGATAGCTCCTACGAGCAGTACTTC. Translating it yields CASSIRDSSYEQYF.

V gene TRBV7-2 combines with J gene TRBJ2-7; 7 positions agree with TRBD2. This CDR3 has 16 residues. CDR1 and CDR2 from the germline V gene are SGHTA and FQGNSA. The trim removed 4 bases at V and 3 bases at J, leaving 12 bases unmatched. The CDR3 region has the DNA TGTGCCAGCAGCTCCTCGACAAGCGGGACCCGCTACGAGCAGTACTTC. This sequence encodes CASSSSTSGTRYEQYF.

The chain combines TRBV29-1 with TRBJ2-3; a weak D match, TRBD2 (7 bases). There are 12 residues in the CDR3. CDR1 is SQVTM, CDR2 ANQGSEA, per germline. The V end was cut by 4 bases, the J end by 5 bases, with 10 bases between. The CDR3 coding sequence is TGCAGCGTTGTAAGGGGGGGAGATACGCAGTATTTT. Amino acid sequence: CSVVRGGDTQYF.

The chain uses TRBV14 and TRBJ1-1; D is perhaps TRBD1 (6 bases). Trimming removed 1 base from V and 0 bases from J, with 9 bases in between. Germline V gene data show CDR1 as SGHDN and CDR2 as FVKESK. The CDR3 runs 15 residues. This CDR3 reads CASSQVQGLNTEAFF. The CDR3, as DNA: TGTGCCAGCAGCCAAGTTCAGGGGCTGAACACTGAAGCTTTCTTT.

The genes are TRBV20-1 and TRBJ1-2; D is unresolved. Germline V gene data show CDR1 as DFQATT and CDR2 as SNEGSKA (reference sequence). This CDR3 contains 11 residues. The V and J ends lost 3 bases and 4 bases respectively, with 6 bases between them. The CDR3 DNA sequence: TGCAGTGCTAGCCCCCTCTATGGCTACACCTTC. It translates to CSASPLYGYTF.

V and J are TRBV9 and TRBJ2-3; TRBD2 matches 7 bases. Germline CDR1 SGDLS, CDR2 YYNGEE. The V and J ends lost 3 bases and 4 bases, in that order; junction bases with no gene match: 2. The CDR3 contains 13 residues. In nucleotides, the CDR3 is TGTGCCAGCAGCGCGGGGGGTCCAGATACGCAGTATTTT. Protein: CASSAGGPDTQYF.

The genes are TRBV2 and TRBJ1-1, with 10 bases identical to TRBD1. The germline V gene encodes CDR1 SNHLY and CDR2 FYNNEI. V lost 5 bases and J lost 5; bases outside the gene matches: 5. CDR3 length: 14 residues. The CDR3 loop reads CASSQRTGGTEAFF. The CDR3 DNA sequence: TGTGCCAGCAGTCAACGGACAGGGGGAACTGAAGCTTTCTTT.

The V call is TRBV5-1, the J call TRBJ2-1; 14 bases fit TRBD2. Germline CDR1 and CDR2: SGHRS and YFSETQ. This CDR3 has 18 amino acids. With 3 bases clipped from V and 3 bases from J, the junction kept 8 bases outside the gene matches. CDR3 residues: CASSSGTSGSMGYNEQFF. The CDR3 region has the DNA TGCGCCAGCAGCTCCGGGACTAGCGGGAGTATGGGCTACAATGAGCAGTTCTTC.

The rearrangement uses TRBV6-5 and TRBJ1-2; D unclear. Per germline, CDR1 MNHEY and CDR2 SVGAGI. The ends were cut back, 6 bases at V and 5 bases at J, with 13 bases in the middle. This CDR3 is 13 amino acids long. CDR3 nucleotide sequence: TGTGCCAGCAGACAACGGACGGGATATGGCTACACCTTC. This codes for CASRQRTGYGYTF.

The rearrangement uses TRBV11-2 and TRBJ1-2; no reliable D call. V gave up 1 base and J gave up 8 bases, with 23 bases separating them. Germline values: CDR1 SGHAT, CDR2 FQNNGV. CDR3 size: 17 residues. This CDR3 is CASSLGYKVVRESGYTF. CDR3 sequence (DNA): TGTGCCAGCAGCTTAGGGTACAAGGTTGTGCGGGAGTCAGGCTACACCTTC.

The chain is built from TRBV19 and TRBJ2-2; TRBD2 agrees at 7 bases. Germline CDR1 is LNHDA and CDR2 is SQIVND (reference sequence). CDR3 length: 14 residues. V was clipped by 7 bases and J by 5 bases; unmatched bases: 7. In nucleotides, the CDR3 is TGTGCCAGTATTTCATCGGGAGGAACCGGGGAGCTGTTTTTT. Translated: CASISSGGTGELFF.

The gene calls are TRBV2 and TRBJ2-4; 9 positions match TRBD1. Germline values: CDR1 SNHLY, CDR2 FYNNEI. The CDR3 sequence is 14 residues long. The junction had 2 bases not matched to a gene; V was cut back by 6 bases and J by 2 bases. The CDR3 bases are TGTGCCAGCAGACAGGGGGCCCCCAAAAACATTCAGTACTTC. Amino acid sequence: CASRQGAPKNIQYF.